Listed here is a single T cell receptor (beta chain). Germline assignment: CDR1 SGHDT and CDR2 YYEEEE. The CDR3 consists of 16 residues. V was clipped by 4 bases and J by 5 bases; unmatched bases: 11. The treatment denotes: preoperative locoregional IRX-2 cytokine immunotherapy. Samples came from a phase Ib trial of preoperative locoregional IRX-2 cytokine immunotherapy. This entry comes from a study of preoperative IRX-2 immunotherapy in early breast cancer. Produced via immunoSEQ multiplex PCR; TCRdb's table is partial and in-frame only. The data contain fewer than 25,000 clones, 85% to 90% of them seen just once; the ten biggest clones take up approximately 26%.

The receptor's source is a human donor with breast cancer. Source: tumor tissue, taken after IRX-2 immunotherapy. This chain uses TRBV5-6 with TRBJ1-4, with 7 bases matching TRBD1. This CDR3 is CASSQIRQGRNEKLFF. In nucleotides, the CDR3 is TGTGCCAGCAGCCAAATCAGACAGGGCCGGAATGAAAAACTGTTTTTT. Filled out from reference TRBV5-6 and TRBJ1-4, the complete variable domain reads DAGVTQSPTHLIKTRGQQVTLRCSPKSGHDTVSWYQQALGQGPQFIFQYYEEEERQRGNFPDRFSGHQFPNYSSELNVNALLLGDSALYLCASSQIRQGRNEKLFFGSGTQLSVL.